These 15 T cell receptor beta chains share one sample of origin, sequenced in a study of blood T cell repertoires in COVID-19. Data came from immunoSEQ multiplex PCR; TCRdb stores just in-frame clones and leaves some out. Here the sample spans about 130,000 clones, 80% to 90% being singletons. Input material: peripheral blood. Receptors originate from a man between 45 and 60 years old with active COVID-19.

The V and J genes are TRBV18 and TRBJ2-3; the D is unclear. V lost 6 bases and J 6 bases, leaving 13 bases between the germline ends. Per germline, CDR1 KGHSH and CDR2 LQKENI. The CDR3 length is 13 residues. CDR3 bases: TGTGCCAGCTCTTCGGGTCCGGTTGATACGCAGTATTTT. Its translation is CASSSGPVDTQYF.

V gene TRBV9 combines with J gene TRBJ1-4, with 9 bases aligning to TRBD1. The V gene's germline CDR1 is SGDLS and CDR2 YYNGEE. V lost 3 bases to trimming and J lost 4 bases; unmatched junction nucleotides: 10. The CDR3 loop spans 17 amino acids. The CDR3: CASSANQGTGFNEKLFF. CDR3 bases: TGTGCCAGCAGCGCCAACCAGGGGACAGGGTTTAATGAAAAACTGTTTTTT.

The chain uses TRBV7-2 and TRBJ2-3; a weak D match, TRBD2 (5 bases). The CDR3 runs to 16 residues. CDR1 and CDR2 (germline): SGHTA, FQGNSA. The V end lost 7 bases, the J end lost 0 bases, and 17 bases lay between the germline ends. In DNA, the CDR3 is TGTGCCAGCAACCACGGGGTAGAAAGGAGCACAGATACGCAGTATTTT. It yields the protein CASNHGVERSTDTQYF. Together with reference TRBV7-2 and TRBJ2-3, the CDR3 gives the full variable domain: GAGVSQSPSNKVTEKGKDVELRCDPISGHTALYWYRQSLGQGLEFLIYFQGNSAPDKSGLPSDRFSAERTGGSVSTLTIQRTQQEDSAVYLCASNHGVERSTDTQYFGPGTRLTVL.

The genes are TRBV4-1 and TRBJ1-2; D is undetermined. CDR3 length: 16 amino acids. V lost 3 bases to trimming and J lost 0 bases, with 14 bases between them. Germline V gene sequence: CDR1 MGHRA, CDR2 YSYEKL. The CDR3, as DNA: TGCGCCAGCAGCCAGCCGAAAAGAGGCCCTAACTATGGCTACACCTTC. Translation: CASSQPKRGPNYGYTF.

DNA of the CDR3: TGTGCCAGCAGTTTAGGCGTTCTGAACACCATATATTTT. It specifies CASSLGVLNTIYF. This chain uses TRBV12-3 or TRBV12-4 with TRBJ1-3; no clear D. Trimming shortened V by 1 base and J by 7 bases, and 8 bases separated the two germline ends. CDR3 length: 13 residues.

This clone has only one observation. The V gene is TRBV19, the J gene TRBJ2-7, with TRBD1 as a possible D gene (6 bases). CDR3 size: 15 residues. Germline-derived CDR1 and CDR2 are LNHDA and SQIVND (reference sequence). Trimming left V 1 base short and J 0 bases short, with 10 bases between. For the CDR3, the DNA is TGTGCCAGTAGTATAGGGACAGCCCCCTCCTACGAGCAGTACTTC. It translates to CASSIGTAPSYEQYF.

The chain recombines TRBV29-1 with TRBJ2-3; D perhaps matches TRBD2 (5 bases). Trimming left V 4 bases short and J 4 bases short, with 12 bases between. The CDR3 runs to 13 residues. The germline gives CDR1 SQVTM, CDR2 ANQGSEA. CDR3 coding DNA: TGCAGCGTTGGATCGGGGTTCTCAGATACGCAGTATTTT. Its translation is CSVGSGFSDTQYF.

The chain employs TRBV3-1 (or the pseudogene TRBV3-2) and TRBJ2-1; TRBD2 aligns across 9 bases. CDR3 length: 15 amino acids. The junction had 12 bases not matched to a gene; V was cut back by 7 bases and J by 8 bases. Germline CDR1 is LGHDT and CDR2 is YNNKEL (reference sequence). CDR3 DNA: TGTGCCAGCACCTCCACGGCGGGGGGGGGCTATGAGCAGTTCTTC. Translation: CASTSTAGGGYEQFF.

The rearrangement uses TRBV10-3 and TRBJ2-3; possibly TRBD2 for D (7 bases). Deletions cut 6 bases from V and 2 bases from J, with 12 bases between. The CDR3 is 14 amino acids. Germline V lookup: CDR1 ENHRY, CDR2 SYGVKD. The CDR3, as DNA: TGTGCCATCAGCCGGGGGGCCAACACAGATACGCAGTATTTT. It specifies CAISRGANTDTQYF.

The rearrangement joins TRBV5-1 to TRBJ2-1, with 7 bases aligning to TRBD1. The trim removed 4 bases at V and 4 bases at J, leaving 8 bases unmatched. In germline, CDR1 is SGHRS, CDR2 YFSETQ. The CDR3 is made up of 15 amino acids. Here the CDR3 reads CASSLTQGEYNEQFF. The CDR3 DNA is TGCGCCAGCAGCCTTACTCAGGGGGAGTACAATGAGCAGTTCTTC.

This clone was found once. The rearrangement uses TRBV19 and TRBJ1-5; 9 nucleotides align to TRBD1. Germline V gene data show CDR1 as LNHDA and CDR2 as SQIVND (reference sequence). The CDR3 has 14 residues. V was clipped by 8 bases and J by 5 bases; unmatched bases: 7. The CDR3 loop reads CASGGQGNDQPQHF. Written as DNA, the CDR3 is TGTGCCAGTGGGGGACAGGGTAACGATCAGCCCCAGCATTTT.

This chain links TRBV5-1 with TRBJ2-3, with 9 positions matching TRBD1. The CDR3 contains 15 residues. Unmatched junction bases numbered 7, after V lost 4 bases and J lost 4 bases. Germline CDR1 reads SGHRS; CDR2 reads YFSETQ. The CDR3 DNA reads as TGCGCCAGCAGCCTAGGGACAGGGTGGGCAGATACGCAGTATTTT. Its translation: CASSLGTGWADTQYF.

The chain is built from TRBV12-2 and TRBJ1-2. TRBV12-2 is termed a pseudogene. The length of the CDR3 is 12 residues. The CDR3 sequence is CASRFPRGGYTF. In DNA, the CDR3 is TGTGCAAGTCGCTTCCCACGGGGGGGCTACACCTTC.

This chain links TRBV19 with TRBJ2-3, with a possible D match to TRBD2 (5 bases). Germline V gene lookup returns CDR1 LNHDA and CDR2 SQIVND (reference sequence). The CDR3 has 15 residues. Trimming left V 5 bases short and J 4 bases short, with 16 bases between. The CDR3 coding sequence is TGTGCCAGTAGTGCCGACATGGCGGGCGCAGATACGCAGTATTTT. The encoded protein is CASSADMAGADTQYF.

The J gene is TRBJ1-4, the V gene TRBV28; TRBD1 is a possible D gene (5 bases). Per the germline V gene, CDR1 is MDHEN and CDR2 is SYDVKM. The CDR3 has 12 amino acids. Between the trimmed V and J ends, which lost 6 bases and 11 bases, there was a span of 13 bases. CDR3 protein: CASRTQGGKLFF. CDR3 bases: TGTGCCAGCAGAACTCAGGGAGGGAAACTGTTTTTT.